Listed below are T cell receptor beta chains from one sample, sequenced in a study of blood T cell repertoires in COVID-19. Sequencing was performed with immunoSEQ multiplex PCR; in TCRdb, only in-frame clones are kept and a portion is missing. The sample records 100,000 or so clones, 85% being singletons. The sample was peripheral blood. The receptors originated from a man aged 55 to 69 with acute or convalescent COVID-19. Each CDR3 is given with its conserved first and last residue. A D gene is named only where the DNA matches it firmly. Not all rows give a size; the values are once, few, many and, for expanded clones, a class.

J | size | V | D | DNA | CDR3
TRBJ2-5 | - | TRBV4-3 | - | TGCGCCAGCAGCCAAGAGGTCCGGGGGTGGGGACAAGAGACCCAGTACTTC | CASSQEVRGWGQETQYF
TRBJ1-2 | once | TRBV2 | - | TGTGCCAGCAGTGGTATCAGGGCCACTCAAGCTAACTATGGCTACACCTTC | CASSGIRATQANYGYTF
TRBJ2-7 | few | TRBV14 | TRBD1 | TGTGCCAGCAGCCGGTTGAAGGGGGCGCATGAGCAGTACTTC | CASSRLKGAHEQYF
TRBJ2-7 | - | TRBV6-5 | TRBD1 | TGTGCCAGCAGTCGGACAGGGGCGCAAACCTACGAGCAGTACTTC | CASSRTGAQTYEQYF
TRBJ2-3 | - | TRBV11-2 | TRBD2 | TGTGCCAGCTTAGCCGGGACTAGCGCCACAGATACGCAGTATTTT | CASLAGTSATDTQYF
TRBJ1-5 | - | TRBV21-1 | - | TGTGCCAGCGCGGACAGGGCTCGCAATCAGCCCCAGCATTTT | CASADRARNQPQHF
TRBJ1-1 | - | TRBV18 | TRBD1 | TGTGCCAGCTCACCACTTACAGGGGGCGCACGAATTGGGACTGAAGCTTTCTTT | CASSPLTGGARIGTEAFF
TRBJ2-1 | - | TRBV5-1 | TRBD2 | TGCGCCAGCAGCTTCCCTTTACCTACCCGACTAGCGGGTTTTTACAATGAGCAGTTCTTC | CASSFPLPTRLAGFYNEQFF
TRBJ2-1 | once | TRBV5-1 | - | TGCGCCAGCAGCTTGGACAATTACAATGAGCAGTTCTTC | CASSLDNYNEQFF
TRBJ1-6 | few | TRBV19 | TRBD1 | TGTGCCAGTAGTATGGTGGCCCAGGGGGCACCCCTCCACTTT | CASSMVAQGAPLHF
TRBJ1-5 | - | TRBV6-5 | TRBD1 | TGTGCCAGCAGTCTGGACAGGGGCGGTCAGCCCCAGCATTTT | CASSLDRGGQPQHF
TRBJ2-7 | - | TRBV2 | - | TGTGCCAGCAACCGGGGATTTCGGCGATTCTACGAGCAGTACTTC | CASNRGFRRFYEQYF
TRBJ2-7 | - | TRBV2 | TRBD1 | TGTGCCAGCAGCGTGGGACAGGGGACCTACGAGCAGTACTTC | CASSVGQGTYEQYF
TRBJ1-5 | - | TRBV12-3/TRBV12-4 | - | TGTGCCAGCAGTTCCACGCGAAATCAGCCCCAGCATTTT | CASSSTRNQPQHF
TRBJ1-5 | - | TRBV19 | TRBD1 | TGTGCCAGTAGATTTACAGGGGGCGTTCAGCCCCAGCATTTT | CASRFTGGVQPQHF
TRBJ2-3 | - | TRBV7-3 | TRBD1 | TGTGCCAGCAGCATGGGACAGACGACAGATACGCAGTATTTT | CASSMGQTTDTQYF
TRBJ2-7 | - | TRBV9 | TRBD2 | TGTGCCAGCAGCCCTGGACTAGCGGGGGGGCGAGAGCAGTACTTC | CASSPGLAGGREQYF
TRBJ2-7 | - | TRBV19 | TRBD2 | TGTGCCAGTAGTCCTCTAGCGGGAGTGTTAGACGAGCAGTACTTC | CASSPLAGVLDEQYF
TRBJ1-4 | - | TRBV6-5 | - | TGTGCCAGCACGCGAGATCATAATGAAAAACTGTTTTTT | CASTRDHNEKLFF
TRBJ2-1 | once | TRBV9 | TRBD2 | TGTGCCAGCAGCGTAGGGCCTAGCGGGGGCCTATCCTACAATGAGCAGTTCTTC | CASSVGPSGGLSYNEQFF
TRBJ2-1 | few | TRBV7-6 | TRBD2 | TGTGCCAGCAGCTTAGTAGTTCCCCGGGCTAGCGGGATCCTAAATGAGCAGTTCTTC | CASSLVVPRASGILNEQFF
TRBJ2-3 | - | TRBV19 | - | TGTGCCAGTAGTCCGGGACTCCTTGATACGCAGTATTTT | CASSPGLLDTQYF
TRBJ2-7 | - | TRBV7-6 | TRBD1 | TGTGCCAGCAGCTTAGTCGGACAGGGGGCGTACGAGCAGTACTTC | CASSLVGQGAYEQYF
TRBJ1-5 | few | TRBV27 | - | TGTGCCAGCAGTTTAGGGACACCGAATCAGCCCCAGCATTTT | CASSLGTPNQPQHF
TRBJ2-3 | - | TRBV6-6 | TRBD2 | TGTGCCAGCAGGCGACTAGCGGGGGACCCAAGCACAGATACGCAGTATTTT | CASRRLAGDPSTDTQYF
TRBJ2-1 | - | TRBV2 | - | TGTGCCAGCAGTGAAGCGAAACTACCTTACAATGAGCAGTTCTTC | CASSEAKLPYNEQFF
TRBJ1-4 | - | TRBV7-2 | - | TGTGCCAGCAGCTTAGCGGGCAGGGTCGGGGAAAAACTGTTTTTT | CASSLAGRVGEKLFF
TRBJ2-1 | - | TRBV4-3 | TRBD2 | TGCGCCAGCAGCCAAGTGCTACTAGCGGATGTAAATGAGCAGTTCTTC | CASSQVLLADVNEQFF
TRBJ1-6 | - | TRBV5-1 | TRBD1 | TGCGCCAGCAGCTTGGGGTGGGACAGTCCATCACCCCTCCACTTT | CASSLGWDSPSPLHF
TRBJ2-7 | - | TRBV6-5 | - | TGTGCCAGCAGTTTAGGCCAGGGGAGTGGGCAGTACTTC | CASSLGQGSGQYF
TRBJ2-7 | - | TRBV7-9 | - | TGTGCCAGCAGCCTGAGTGGCTACGAGCAGTACTTC | CASSLSGYEQYF
TRBJ1-1 | - | TRBV25-1 | - | TGTGCCAGCCTCAAACAGGGGAACACTGAAGCTTTCTTT | CASLKQGNTEAFF
TRBJ2-7 | - | TRBV10-3 | TRBD1 | TGTGCCATCAGTGAGTCGGGGCCGGGACAGGGATATGACGAGCAGTACTTC | CAISESGPGQGYDEQYF
TRBJ2-5 | - | TRBV5-1 | TRBD1 | TGCGCCAGCACCCCGGGACAGCAGCCGACACAAGAGACCCAGTACTTC | CASTPGQQPTQETQYF
TRBJ1-5 | - | TRBV6-2/TRBV6-3 | TRBD1 | TGTGCCAGCAGTTACGGACAGGGACGAGGGGCCCAGCATTTT | CASSYGQGRGAQHF
TRBJ2-1 | - | TRBV25-1 | TRBD1 | TGTGCCAGCATGGGGACAGGGTACAATGAGCAGTTCTTC | CASMGTGYNEQFF
TRBJ2-7 | - | TRBV29-1 | TRBD2 | TGCAGCGTTGGGTGGGGGGGTGGCAACGAGCAGTACTTC | CSVGWGGGNEQYF
TRBJ2-5 | - | TRBV6-5 | - | TGTGCCAGCAGTTACTCGGCAGTTGGAGAGACCCAGTACTTC | CASSYSAVGETQYF
TRBJ1-1 | once | TRBV10-1 | - | TGCGCCAGCAGTGAGGTGACCCAACCCTGGAGGGACACTGAAGCTTTCTTT | CASSEVTQPWRDTEAFF
TRBJ2-3 | - | TRBV15 | - | TGTGCCAGTCAGGATATGGGCCCCGGTACGCAGTATTTT | CASQDMGPGTQYF
TRBJ2-2 | - | TRBV27 | TRBD1 | TGTGCCAGCAGAACAGACAGGGTAAACACCGGGGAGCTGTTTTTT | CASRTDRVNTGELFF
TRBJ2-2 | - | TRBV11-2 | TRBD1 | TGTGCCAGCAGCTTGAACAGGGGCACCGGGGAGCTGTTTTTT | CASSLNRGTGELFF
TRBJ2-5 | - | TRBV4-2 | TRBD2 | TGTGCCAGCAGCCAGCTAGCGGGGGGCAGGGAGACCCAGTACTTC | CASSQLAGGRETQYF
TRBJ1-6 | - | TRBV19 | TRBD1 | TGTGCCAGTAGAACCCCGGGACAGCAAAATTCACCCCTCCACTTT | CASRTPGQQNSPLHF
TRBJ2-1 | - | TRBV12-3/TRBV12-4 | - | TGTGCCAGCAGTCTGAGCTCCTACAATGAGCAGTTCTTC | CASSLSSYNEQFF
TRBJ1-1 | - | TRBV19 | TRBD1 | TGTGCCAGTAGCTCAACAGGGGACACTGAAGCTTTCTTT | CASSSTGDTEAFF
TRBJ2-2 | few | TRBV28 | TRBD1 | TGTGCCAGCAGCAGACAGGGGTCGGGCACCGGGGAGCTGTTTTTT | CASSRQGSGTGELFF
TRBJ2-1 | - | TRBV11-1 | TRBD2 | TGTGCCAGCAGCCCTAGCGGGAGAAGGAATGAGCAGTTCTTC | CASSPSGRRNEQFF
TRBJ2-1 | - | TRBV9 | - | TGTGCCAGCAGCCCCCAGGTGGGGGGTGAGCAGTTCTTC | CASSPQVGGEQFF
TRBJ2-1 | - | TRBV2 | TRBD2 | TGTGCCAGCAACCCGGGACAGGTGACTAGCGGGTCGACTCCCCCGAATTACAATGAGCAGTTCTTC | CASNPGQVTSGSTPPNYNEQFF